Below are 26 T cell receptor beta chains sequenced from a single sample in a study of tumor-infiltrating lymphocytes in localized non-small cell lung cancer. Here immunoSEQ multiplex PCR was the method, and the copy in TCRdb shows in-frame clones only, minus some. The sample has 12,000 or so clones, around 76% seen once; the top ten hold 4.5%. The sample taken for sequencing was lung tumor tissue. These receptors originate from a human donor with non-small cell lung cancer.

This clone was seen only a few times. The chain has TRBV7-2 and TRBJ2-1; the D is unclear. Looked up from germline, CDR1 is SGHTA and CDR2 is FQGNSA. The germline V and J ends were trimmed by 7 bases and 8 bases, with 18 bases remaining between them. The CDR3 covers 14 residues. CDR3 region: CASTPGPAPDEQFF. The CDR3 DNA follows: TGTGCCAGCACCCCCGGGCCGGCCCCTGATGAGCAGTTCTTC.

The chain is built from TRBV4-3 and TRBJ2-3; 10 bases agree with TRBD2. The J segment lost 6 bases and the V segment lost 2 bases, leaving 8 bases of the junction unmatched. This CDR3 region has 16 residues. CDR1 LGHNA and CDR2 YSLEER come from the germline V gene. The CDR3 nucleotides read TGCGCCAGCAGCCAAAACCGCCTAGCGGGAGCGGATACGCAGTATTTT. It codes for CASSQNRLAGADTQYF.

This chain joins TRBV6-6 and TRBJ1-5; TRBD1 matches 8 bases. CDR1 MNHNY and CDR2 SVGAGI come from the germline V gene (reference sequence). This CDR3 contains 15 residues. V lost 6 bases to trimming and J lost 3 bases; unmatched junction nucleotides: 7. The CDR3 DNA reads as TGTGCCAGCAGCCCTGGACAGGGTCCCAATCAGCCCCAGCATTTT. Its protein product is CASSPGQGPNQPQHF.

This chain uses TRBV2 with TRBJ2-3; D gene uncertain. The germline CDR1 and CDR2 sequences are SNHLY and FYNNEI. V was shortened by 2 bases and J by 5 bases, with 11 bases between the two germline ends. The CDR3 consists of 14 residues. The CDR3 DNA reads as TGTGCCAGCAGTGAATCCCGCCCCATAGATACGCAGTATTTT. Encoded protein: CASSESRPIDTQYF.

By sample share, this clone is medium-sized (0.01 to 0.1%). This chain joins TRBV30 and TRBJ1-3; TRBD1 might be the D (5 bases). This CDR3 is 14 amino acids long. CDR1 is GTSNPN, CDR2 SVGIG, per germline (reference sequence). V was cut by 4 bases and J by 4 bases, with 14 bases left in between. The CDR3 loop reads CAWTGTYLGNTIYF. The CDR3 DNA reads TGTGCCTGGACTGGGACCTACCTCGGAAACACCATATATTTT.

V is TRBV19 and J is TRBJ1-5; D not certain. The V gene lost 1 base and the J gene lost 4 bases, with 5 bases spanning the gap. Germline CDR1 and CDR2: LNHDA and SQIVND (reference sequence). The CDR3 contains 13 residues. CDR3 DNA sequence: TGTGCCAGTAGTATAGTAGAAAATCAGCCCCAGCATTTT. Translating gives CASSIVENQPQHF.

The CDR3 DNA reads as TGTGCCAGCAGCACGGGCCTTTCTGGGGCCAACGTCCTGACTTTC. This codes for CASSTGLSGANVLTF. The chain couples TRBV7-2 to TRBJ2-6; D not resolved. The CDR3 runs to 15 residues. The V and J ends lost 5 bases and 1 base respectively, with 9 bases between them. CDR1 SGHTA and CDR2 FQGNSA come from the germline V gene.

The chain uses TRBV5-4 and TRBJ1-2; weak D call: TRBD1 (5 bases). The CDR3 consists of 16 residues. V was cut by 3 bases and J by 1 base, with 16 bases left in between. Germline assignment: CDR1 SGHNT and CDR2 YYREEE (reference sequence). CDR3 amino acids: CASSSPSRGINYGYTF. CDR3 DNA sequence: TGTGCCAGCAGCTCTCCCTCGAGGGGTATTAACTATGGCTACACCTTC. Filled out from reference TRBV5-4 and TRBJ1-2, the complete variable domain reads ETGVTQSPTHLIKTRGQQVTLRCSSQSGHNTVSWYQQALGQGPQFIFQYYREEENGRGNFPPRFSGLQFPNYSSELNVNALELDDSALYLCASSSPSRGINYGYTFGSGTRLTVV.

This clone is medium-sized. This chain joins TRBV25-1 and TRBJ1-6; 8 bases are a match to TRBD1. The CDR3 is 17 amino acids. V shed 3 bases, J shed 8 bases, and the junction held 12 bases outside the gene matches. The germline gives CDR1 MGHDK, CDR2 SYGVNS. CDR3 protein: CASSDQTWTGTDSPLHF. CDR3 nucleotide sequence: TGTGCCAGCAGTGATCAGACCTGGACAGGGACGGATTCACCCCTCCACTTT.

The rearrangement uses TRBV5-1 and TRBJ2-4; 10 positions match TRBD1. The CDR3 loop spans 15 amino acids. V lost 0 bases, J lost 5 bases, and 2 bases stayed unmatched. Germline V CDR1 and CDR2: SGHRS, YFSETQ. The CDR3: CASSLAGTGENIQYF. The CDR3 coding sequence is TGCGCCAGCAGCTTGGCCGGGACAGGGGAAAACATTCAGTACTTC.

This clone was counted only a few times. This chain joins TRBV5-1 and TRBJ2-1; perhaps D is TRBD1 or TRBD2 (5 bases each). The CDR3 is made up of 15 amino acids. V lost 0 bases and J 8 bases, leaving 15 bases between the germline ends. From germline, CDR1 is SGHRS and CDR2 YFSETQ. The chain's CDR3 is CASSLDGTVTYEQFF. CDR3 DNA: TGCGCCAGCAGCTTGGACGGGACCGTCACGTATGAGCAGTTCTTC.

The gene calls are TRBV11-3 and TRBJ2-7; D unclear. V was trimmed by 5 bases and J by 3 bases, leaving 17 bases between them. The CDR3 has 15 amino acids. CDR1 is SGHNT, CDR2 YENEEA, per germline. The CDR3 bases are TGTGCCAGCAGCCGACCTCGGTCGGCACGCTACGAGCAGTACGTC. Encoded protein: CASSRPRSARYEQYV.

The chain has TRBV10-1 and TRBJ2-5, with D possibly being TRBD1 or TRBD2 (5 bases each). CDR1 and CDR2 from the germline V gene are WNHNN and SYGVQD (reference sequence). The CDR3 runs 14 residues. V was trimmed by 10 bases and J by 1 base, leaving 16 bases between them. For the CDR3, the DNA is TGCGCCACTCAACCAGGGAGTCCCCAAGAGACCCAGTACTTC. It translates to CATQPGSPQETQYF.

The V and J genes are TRBV18 and TRBJ1-2; TRBD1 aligns across 7 bases. Germline V gene data show CDR1 as KGHSH and CDR2 as LQKENI. The CDR3 is 14 amino acids. J lost 0 bases, V lost 8 bases, and 6 bases had no gene match. The CDR3 DNA reads TGTGCCAGCACGGACAGGCTAGCTAACTATGGCTACACCTTC. It translates to CASTDRLANYGYTF.

For this clone: At one end the junction does not follow the germline gene, possibly because of a read error. The chain has TRBV28 and TRBJ2-5; D unresolved. The CDR3 runs to 11 residues. Looked up from germline, CDR1 is MDHEN and CDR2 is SYDVKM. The CDR3 region has the DNA TGTGCCAGCAGTCCGGGTTTGGGCCTAGACTTC. This encodes CASSPGLGLDF.

This clone was counted only a few times. The chain recombines TRBV30 with TRBJ2-3; 8 bases map to TRBD1. V lost 1 base, J lost 2 bases, and 5 bases stayed unmatched. The CDR3 spans 15 residues. CDR1 is GTSNPN and CDR2 is SVGIG in the germline V gene (reference sequence). CDR3 residues: CAWSGDRGPTDTQYF. The CDR3 DNA reads TGTGCCTGGAGTGGAGACAGGGGCCCCACAGATACGCAGTATTTT.

The V and J genes are TRBV7-3 and TRBJ2-2; D is perhaps TRBD1 or TRBD2 (5 bases each). The V end lost 6 bases, the J end lost 0 bases, and 11 bases lay between the germline ends. The germline gives CDR1 SGHTA, CDR2 FQGTGA. CDR3 length equals 15 residues. Here the CDR3 reads CASRRDPANTGELFF. For the CDR3, the DNA is TGTGCCAGCAGACGGGACCCCGCGAACACCGGGGAGCTGTTTTTT.

V gene TRBV30 combines with J gene TRBJ2-7, with D unclear. Between the trimmed V and J ends, which lost 4 bases and 5 bases, there was a span of 9 bases. The V gene's germline CDR1 is GTSNPN and CDR2 SVGIG (reference sequence). This CDR3 is 11 amino acids long. The CDR3 nucleotides read TGTGCCTGGATGGGCAGTAACGAGCAGTACTTC. It encodes CAWMGSNEQYF.

V and J are TRBV29-1 and TRBJ2-7; 9 nucleotides align to TRBD1. This CDR3 spans 13 amino acids. V was pared by 6 bases and J by 3 bases, with 6 bases of the junction left unmatched. Germline CDR1 SQVTM, CDR2 ANQGSEA. The CDR3 region has the DNA TGCAGCGTAACTCGGACAGGGGACTACGAGCAGTACTTC. This gives the protein CSVTRTGDYEQYF.

J is TRBJ1-1 and V is TRBV7-2; D is undetermined. CDR3 length equals 12 residues. V was clipped by 8 bases and J by 3 bases, with 10 bases between them. Germline V CDR1 and CDR2: SGHTA, FQGNSA. The CDR3 sequence is CASGRADTEAFF. The CDR3 region has the DNA TGTGCCAGCGGTAGGGCAGACACTGAAGCTTTCTTT.

The chain has TRBV7-2 and TRBJ2-3; no firm D call. The CDR3 extends over 13 amino acids. The germline V gene has CDR1 SGHTA and CDR2 FQGNSA. The V gene lost 4 bases and the J gene lost 4 bases, with 9 bases spanning the gap. This chain's CDR3 is CASSSLWADTQYF. In DNA form, the CDR3 reads TGTGCCAGCAGCTCCCTATGGGCAGATACGCAGTATTTT.

V and J are TRBV7-8 and TRBJ2-1; 11 bases line up with TRBD2. Germline trimming cut 8 bases from V and 3 bases from J; bases unmatched to any gene: 6. This CDR3 is built from 15 residues. Germline V gene lookup returns CDR1 SGHVS and CDR2 FQNEAQ. The CDR3 loop is CASAFTSGGYNEQFF. In nucleotides, the CDR3 is TGTGCCAGCGCGTTCACTAGCGGGGGCTACAATGAGCAGTTCTTC.

The chain recombines TRBV4-3 with TRBJ2-1; 12 bases agree with TRBD2. The V gene end was trimmed by 3 bases and the J gene end by 3 bases; junction bases not matched to a gene: 12. CDR1 LGHNA and CDR2 YSLEER come from the germline V gene. The CDR3 has 19 amino acids. This chain's CDR3 is CASSQSLAGGTGLYNEQFF. In DNA form, the CDR3 reads TGCGCCAGCAGCCAGTCCCTAGCGGGAGGGACGGGTCTCTACAATGAGCAGTTCTTC.

This clone was seen more than once but under ten times. The rearrangement links TRBV10-2 to TRBJ2-3; 9 bases are a match to TRBD2. Germline V gene sequence: CDR1 WSHSY, CDR2 SAAADI. After removal of 0 bases from V and 2 bases from J, the junction contained 6 bases not matched to a gene. The CDR3 sequence is 17 residues long. The CDR3 DNA sequence: TGCGCCAGCAGTGAGTCAGTAAGCGGGGGGACCACAGATACGCAGTATTTT. Translated, it gives CASSESVSGGTTDTQYF.

This clone appeared a single time. The rearrangement links TRBV4-3 to TRBJ2-7; D gene unclear. The ends were cut back, 4 bases at V and 3 bases at J, with 10 bases in the middle. Germline V gives CDR1 LGHNA, CDR2 YSLEER. This CDR3 has 13 residues. DNA for the CDR3: TGCGCCAGCAGCCGAGAAACTCGCTACGAGCAGTACTTC. Translation: CASSRETRYEQYF.

The rearrangement joins TRBV5-1 to TRBJ2-2, with a possible D match to TRBD2 (6 bases). The CDR3 totals 14 residues. Germline V gives CDR1 SGHRS, CDR2 YFSETQ. V was clipped by 0 bases and J by 6 bases, with 9 bases between them. This chain's CDR3 is CASSLAGGPGELFF. Written as DNA, the CDR3 is TGCGCCAGCAGCTTGGCCGGAGGGCCCGGGGAGCTGTTTTTT.